Shown below are 30 T cell receptor beta chains from a single sample sequenced in a study of T cell changes during pregnancy in multiple sclerosis. Assay used: immunoSEQ multiplex PCR; TCRdb lists only in-frame clones, some missing. The sample contains some 77,000 clones, about 89% of which appear only once. Specimen: peripheral blood, collected before pregnancy. These receptor sequences come from a female donor with multiple sclerosis, enrolled in a pregnancy study.

V usage is TRBV6-1 and J usage is TRBJ2-7; D perhaps matches TRBD1 (5 bases). V was clipped by 9 bases and J by 2 bases, with 17 bases between them. CDR3 length: 14 residues. CDR1 and CDR2 (germline): MNHNS, SASEGT. CDR3 region: CASNPDRTTYEQYF. The CDR3 DNA follows: TGTGCCAGTAACCCAGACAGAACTACCTACGAGCAGTACTTC.

The rearrangement joins TRBV30 to TRBJ1-5; D unresolved. CDR1 and CDR2 (germline): GTSNPN, SVGIG (reference sequence). Between the trimmed V and J ends, which lost 2 bases and 7 bases, there was a span of 12 bases. This CDR3 is built from 13 residues. CDR3 sequence (DNA): TGTGCCTGGAGTCCCCACGGGGAACAGCCCCAGCATTTT. This translates into CAWSPHGEQPQHF.

This clone was picked up one time. This rearrangement joins TRBV10-2 to TRBJ1-2; D is unresolved. The CDR3 covers 13 residues. The V end was cut by 0 bases, the J end by 6 bases, with 8 bases between. From germline, CDR1 is WSHSY and CDR2 SAAADI. CDR3 sequence reads: CASSESRLNGYTF. The CDR3 DNA reads as TGCGCCAGCAGTGAGTCAAGACTTAATGGCTACACCTTC.

This chain connects TRBV4-3 to TRBJ2-3, with D possibly being TRBD2 (6 bases). V was shortened by 1 base and J by 4 bases, with 18 bases between the two germline ends. The CDR3 is 17 amino acids. CDR1 LGHNA and CDR2 YSLEER come from the germline V gene. The CDR3 loop reads CASSQVSGRGEADTQYF. The CDR3 coding sequence is TGCGCCAGCAGCCAAGTGTCGGGGCGGGGCGAGGCAGATACGCAGTATTTT.

This clone was seen only once. The rearrangement links TRBV16 to TRBJ2-5; 10 nucleotides match TRBD2. The CDR3 has 16 amino acids. Trimming at V came to 8 bases and at J to 3 bases, leaving 12 bases not matched to a gene. Germline assignment: CDR1 KGHSY and CDR2 FQNENV. The CDR3 is CASGPASGGPKETQYF. As DNA, the CDR3 is TGTGCCAGCGGGCCGGCTAGCGGGGGACCAAAAGAGACCCAGTACTTC.

The chain recombines TRBV5-6 with TRBJ1-3, with D unclear. CDR1 and CDR2 (germline): SGHDT, YYEEEE. CDR3 length: 15 residues. The V end was cut by 3 bases, the J end by 1 base, with 11 bases between. The CDR3 DNA follows: TGTGCCAGCAGCTCCGGGTTAAAGTCTGGAAACACCATATATTTT. Amino acids: CASSSGLKSGNTIYF.

The chain combines TRBV7-3 with TRBJ2-5, with D possibly TRBD1 on 6 matching bases. Per germline, CDR1 SGHTA and CDR2 FQGTGA. The length of the CDR3 is 16 residues. Trimming removed 5 bases from V and 5 bases from J, with 21 bases in between. CDR3 amino acids: CASSPVPDWGRETQYF. The CDR3 nucleotides are TGTGCCAGCAGCCCCGTACCGGATTGGGGGCGGGAGACCCAGTACTTC.

V usage is TRBV5-1 and J usage is TRBJ2-2; D is unresolved. The CDR3 runs to 14 residues. CDR1 is SGHRS and CDR2 is YFSETQ in the germline V gene. Trimming cost V 2 bases and J 0 bases, with 5 bases left between them. In DNA form, the CDR3 reads TGCGCCAGCAGCTTTGACACGAACACCGGGGAGCTGTTTTTT. The encoded protein is CASSFDTNTGELFF.

This clone was detected once. The V and J genes are TRBV2 and TRBJ1-5; TRBD1 matches 10 bases. CDR3 size: 16 residues. Germline V gene sequence: CDR1 SNHLY, CDR2 FYNNEI. The junction had 6 bases not matched to a gene; V was cut back by 7 bases and J by 0 bases. CDR3 in DNA: TGTGCCAGCACCTGGGACAGGGGTTATAGCAATCAGCCCCAGCATTTT. Translation: CASTWDRGYSNQPQHF.

This clone was seen a handful of times. The chain is built from TRBV28 and TRBJ1-1; 8 bases align to TRBD1. This CDR3 is built from 16 residues. The trim removed 2 bases at V and 0 bases at J, leaving 5 bases unmatched. Looked up from germline, CDR1 is MDHEN and CDR2 is SYDVKM. Here the CDR3 reads CASSLPTGVMNTEAFF. The CDR3 nucleotides read TGTGCCAGCAGTTTACCGACAGGGGTCATGAACACTGAAGCTTTCTTT.

The chain employs TRBV7-2 and TRBJ2-7; 10 bases line up with TRBD2. Germline V gene sequence: CDR1 SGHTA, CDR2 FQGNSA. With V trimmed by 4 bases and J by 6 bases, 9 bases remained unmatched. This CDR3 comprises 15 residues. CDR3 loop: CASSSKSGGATEQYF. CDR3 sequence (DNA): TGTGCCAGCAGCTCCAAGAGCGGGGGGGCGACCGAGCAGTACTTC.

The V call is TRBV7-9, the J call TRBJ2-1; TRBD1 matches 9 bases. CDR1 and CDR2 (germline): SEHNR, FQNEAQ (reference sequence). V was clipped by 5 bases and J by 4 bases; unmatched bases: 6. CDR3 length: 15 amino acids. This CDR3 is CASSPGGTGYNEQFF. As DNA, the CDR3 is TGTGCCAGCAGCCCAGGGGGGACAGGGTACAATGAGCAGTTCTTC.

The V call is TRBV6-6, the J call TRBJ1-3; D gene ambiguous. V lost 2 bases and J 0 bases, leaving 5 bases between the germline ends. The CDR3 extends over 14 amino acids. Germline-derived CDR1 and CDR2 are MNHNY and SVGAGI (reference sequence). The CDR3 nucleotides read TGTGCCAGCAGTTACGGCGGCTCTGGAAACACCATATATTTT. This translates into CASSYGGSGNTIYF.

This chain uses TRBV27 with TRBJ2-3; D perhaps matches TRBD1 (6 bases). Germline assignment: CDR1 MNHEY and CDR2 SMNVEV (reference sequence). V lost 3 bases to trimming and J lost 0 bases, with 16 bases between them. This CDR3 is built from 17 residues. DNA of the CDR3: TGTGCCAGCAGTTTCTCCTACCACAGGGATAGCACAGATACGCAGTATTTT. Its protein product is CASSFSYHRDSTDTQYF.

The genes are TRBV10-1 and TRBJ2-3, with TRBD2 as a possible D gene (6 bases). Germline CDR1 and CDR2: WNHNN and SYGVQD (reference sequence). V was clipped by 5 bases and J by 8 bases, with 20 bases between them. The length of the CDR3 is 15 residues. The chain's CDR3 is CASSSGGLARFTQYF. The CDR3 DNA reads TGCGCCAGCAGTTCGGGCGGGCTAGCGCGTTTTACGCAGTATTTT.

The chain is built from TRBV12-5 and TRBJ1-1; TRBD1 might be the D (6 bases). V lost 3 bases and J lost 3, with 23 bases in between. The CDR3 is 18 residues long. Germline CDR1 and CDR2: LGHNT and FRNRAP. CDR3 bases: TGTGCTAGTGGTTTCCCGCTAACCGGGGGGCCGGTTCACACTGAAGCTTTCTTT. Amino acid sequence: CASGFPLTGGPVHTEAFF.

The chain joins TRBV5-1 to TRBJ2-1, with 8 positions matching TRBD1. The germline V gene has CDR1 SGHRS and CDR2 YFSETQ. The CDR3 consists of 15 residues. The trim removed 4 bases at V and 6 bases at J, leaving 9 bases unmatched. The CDR3 protein is CASSTPQGAGNEQFF. The DNA of the CDR3 is TGCGCCAGCAGCACTCCCCAGGGGGCAGGCAATGAGCAGTTCTTC.

The rearrangement links TRBV7-3 to TRBJ2-1; D gene ambiguous. The CDR3 extends over 15 amino acids. V was pared by 3 bases and J by 0 bases, with 9 bases between. Germline V lookup: CDR1 SGHTA, CDR2 FQGTGA. CDR3 sequence: CASSFEASSYNEQFF. CDR3 in DNA: TGTGCCAGCAGCTTCGAAGCGAGCTCCTACAATGAGCAGTTCTTC.

The chain combines TRBV19 with TRBJ2-2; tentatively, D is TRBD1 (6 bases). CDR1 and CDR2 (germline): LNHDA, SQIVND (reference sequence). The CDR3 has 13 amino acids. V was pared by 6 bases and J by 5 bases, with 10 bases between. This CDR3 is CASRSGETGELFF. The DNA of the CDR3 is TGTGCCAGTAGGTCAGGGGAAACCGGGGAGCTGTTTTTT. Variable domain in full (rest from reference TRBV19 and TRBJ2-2): DGGITQSPKYLFRKEGQNVTLSCEQNLNHDAMYWYRQDPGQGLRLIYYSQIVNDFQKGDIAEGYSVSREKKESFPLTVTSAQKNPTAFYLCASRSGETGELFFGEGSRLTVL.

This clone turned up a few times. This sequence joins TRBV19 and TRBJ1-2; a weak D match, TRBD1 (5 bases). Trimming cost V 4 bases and J 0 bases, with 12 bases left between them. The CDR3 runs to 15 residues. Germline V gives CDR1 LNHDA, CDR2 SQIVND (reference sequence). CDR3: CASSTYRRTNYGYTF. In DNA form, the CDR3 reads TGTGCCAGTAGTACATACAGGCGTACTAACTATGGCTACACCTTC.

CDR3 sequence: CASSFGTRGSGNTIYF. CDR3 coding DNA: TGTGCCAGCAGCTTCGGGACAAGGGGCTCTGGAAACACCATATATTTT. The chain is built from TRBV5-4 and TRBJ1-3; weak D call: TRBD1 (6 bases). This CDR3 has 16 amino acids. V lost 2 bases and J lost 0, with 12 bases in between. Per germline, CDR1 SGHNT and CDR2 YYREEE (reference sequence).

The V and J genes are TRBV5-1 and TRBJ1-1; D ambiguous. Trimming left V 4 bases short and J 3 bases short, with 10 bases between. Per germline, CDR1 SGHRS and CDR2 YFSETQ. The length of the CDR3 is 13 residues. The CDR3 nucleotides are TGCGCCAGCAGCCCCCTACTTGACACTGAAGCTTTCTTT. Translated: CASSPLLDTEAFF.

This chain uses TRBV28 with TRBJ2-7, with TRBD1 as a possible D gene (6 bases). Germline values: CDR1 MDHEN, CDR2 SYDVKM. The CDR3 contains 12 residues. Trimming took 6 bases from V and 6 from J, leaving 12 bases between them. CDR3 DNA: TGTGCCAGCAGGCAACAGGGAATCGAGCAGTACTTC. It specifies CASRQQGIEQYF.

The V gene is TRBV19, the J gene TRBJ1-5; TRBD1 might be the D (6 bases). Trimming pared 4 bases from V and 0 bases from J, leaving 16 bases between. There are 17 residues in the CDR3. The germline CDR1 and CDR2 sequences are LNHDA and SQIVND (reference sequence). DNA of the CDR3: TGTGCCAGTAGTAAGACAGGTGGCCTCTATAGCAATCAGCCCCAGCATTTT. Translation: CASSKTGGLYSNQPQHF.

This chain connects TRBV2 to TRBJ2-5; 7 nucleotides agree with TRBD1. Per germline, CDR1 SNHLY and CDR2 FYNNEI. This CDR3 has 13 amino acids. V lost 11 bases to trimming and J lost 2 bases; unmatched junction nucleotides: 8. This chain's CDR3 is CAGGTGVQETQYF. CDR3 DNA: TGTGCCGGGGGAACAGGGGTACAAGAGACCCAGTACTTC. The variable domain in full, with the rest retrieved from reference TRBV2 and TRBJ2-5, is EPEVTQTPSHQVTQMGQEVILRCVPISNHLYFYWYRQILGQKVEFLVSFYNNEISEKSEIFDDQFSVERPDGSNFTLKIRSTKLEDSAMYFCAGGTGVQETQYFGPGTRLLVL.

This clone was seen only a few times. The J gene is TRBJ1-1, the V gene TRBV2, with D possibly TRBD1 on 5 matching bases. V was shortened by 5 bases and J by 5 bases, with 12 bases between the two germline ends. The length of the CDR3 is 13 residues. Germline CDR1 is SNHLY and CDR2 is FYNNEI. As DNA, the CDR3 is TGTGCCAGCAGTACCGGGGGGGGGACTGAAGCTTTCTTT. This gives the protein CASSTGGGTEAFF.

This clone occurred once. The chain recombines TRBV7-8 with TRBJ2-3; tentative D call: TRBD1 (5 bases). Germline V gene sequence: CDR1 SGHVS, CDR2 FQNEAQ. The CDR3 has 14 residues. The V gene lost 5 bases and the J gene lost 2 bases, with 11 bases spanning the gap. Written as DNA, the CDR3 is TGTGCCAGCAGCCTAGACAGCAACACAGATACGCAGTATTTT. Protein sequence: CASSLDSNTDTQYF.

This clone occurred a few times. The V call is TRBV19, the J call TRBJ2-1, with D possibly TRBD1 on 6 matching bases. The CDR3 is 13 amino acids. Trimming removed 5 bases at V and 6 bases at J, with 11 bases between. Germline assignment: CDR1 LNHDA and CDR2 SQIVND (reference sequence). CDR3 in amino acids: CASSWGPLNEQFF. CDR3 nucleotides: TGTGCCAGTAGTTGGGGGCCACTCAATGAGCAGTTCTTC.

This clone was observed a handful of times. The V gene is TRBV4-1, the J gene TRBJ1-2, with TRBD1 identical over 8 bases. Germline V CDR1 and CDR2: MGHRA, YSYEKL. The CDR3 covers 16 residues. V dropped 3 bases and J dropped 5; count of bases not matched to a gene: 11. This CDR3 reads CASSHFYLDRGYGYTF. In nucleotides, the CDR3 is TGCGCCAGCAGCCACTTTTACCTCGACAGGGGATATGGCTACACCTTC.

The chain uses TRBV5-6 and TRBJ2-2; TRBD1 matches at 9 bases. The germline V gene encodes CDR1 SGHDT and CDR2 YYEEEE. The CDR3 length is 17 residues. The trim removed 5 bases at V and 8 bases at J, leaving 16 bases unmatched. In nucleotides, the CDR3 is TGTGCCAGCAGGGAGGGGACAGGGTCATCGCCTAGGGGGGAGCTGTTTTTT. Its translation: CASREGTGSSPRGELFF.